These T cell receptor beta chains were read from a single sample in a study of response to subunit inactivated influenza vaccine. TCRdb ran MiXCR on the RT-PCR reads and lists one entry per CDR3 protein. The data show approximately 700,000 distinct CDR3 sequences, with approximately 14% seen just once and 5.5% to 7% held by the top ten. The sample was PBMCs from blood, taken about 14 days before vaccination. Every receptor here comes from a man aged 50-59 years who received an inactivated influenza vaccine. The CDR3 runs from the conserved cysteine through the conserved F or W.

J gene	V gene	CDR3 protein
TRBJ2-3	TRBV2	CAICFFPSGRRDRTDTQYF
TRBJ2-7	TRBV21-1	CASSKFYGSTYEQYF
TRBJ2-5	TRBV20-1	CSASPGGSETQYF
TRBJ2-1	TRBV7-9	CASSPIEQFF
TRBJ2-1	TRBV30	CAWSGIAGGPSYNEQFF
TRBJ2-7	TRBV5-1	CASSQTGDEQYF
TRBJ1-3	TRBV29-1	CSVIQGTAGNTIYF
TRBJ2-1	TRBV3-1	CASSQQQGGGQFF
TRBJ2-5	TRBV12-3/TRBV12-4	CASSPGTSGTKTQYF
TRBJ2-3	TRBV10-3	CAISNYGGPDTQYF
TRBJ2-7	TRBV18	CASSPRFDSSYEQYF
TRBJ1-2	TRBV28	CASSLYDRYRIGDGYTF
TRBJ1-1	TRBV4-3	CASSQTGLEGTEAFF
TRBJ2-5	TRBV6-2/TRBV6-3	CASSYSRAEYF
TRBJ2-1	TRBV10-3	CAISQGMYNEQFF
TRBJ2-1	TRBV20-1	CSARGRTGFNEQFF
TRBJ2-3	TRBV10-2	CASKLTSRDTDTQYF
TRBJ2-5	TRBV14	CASSQDGTSGRYQETQYF
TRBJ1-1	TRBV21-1	CASSVRQGMNTEAFF
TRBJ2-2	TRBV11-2	CASSLSPGANTGELFF
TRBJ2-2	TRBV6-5	CASSYSQATGTGELFF
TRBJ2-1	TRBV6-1	CASRTQLGARKGDEQFF
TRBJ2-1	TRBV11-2	CASSLNPMSSYNEQFF
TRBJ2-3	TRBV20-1	CTPGGRAIGTDTQYF
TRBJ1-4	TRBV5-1	CASSESGTENEKLFF
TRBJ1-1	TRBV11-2	CASSLRDSGTKEAFF
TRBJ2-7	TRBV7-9	CASSWSGTGGYEQYF
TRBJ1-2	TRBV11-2	CASSLDAAGNYGYTF
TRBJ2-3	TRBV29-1	CSVERYREDTQYF
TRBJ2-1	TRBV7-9	CASSLTQNLPLHEQFF
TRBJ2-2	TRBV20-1	CNAPRPPRGELFF
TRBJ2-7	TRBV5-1	CASSLAFGLAATLGEQYF
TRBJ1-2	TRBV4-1	CASSQDSRFGDRGGYTF
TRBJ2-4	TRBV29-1	CSVSGHRAKNIQYF